This TCR beta chain originates from a study of shared T cell receptors in the human thymus. This CDR3 has 19 amino acids. V trimming: 3 bases; J trimming: 1 base; junction bases outside the gene matches: 13. Per the germline V gene, CDR1 is MGHRA and CDR2 is YSYEKL. The assay was immunoSEQ multiplex PCR, and TCRdb's table has in-frame clones only and misses some. The table has roughly 710,000 clones, 70% to 90% seen once; the top ten hold more than 0.01%. The same specimen was also included in a second study, on human thymus T cells. That source reports: Healthy Finnish infants undergoing corrective surgery for congenital heart defects were the donors. Thymic resections from corrective heart surgery supplied the tissue. In thymic and blood repertoires alike, V and J usage looked biased. Unrelated people showed highly overlapping thymic repertoires, related research reported.

The sequencing input was thymocytes. The V gene is TRBV4-1, the J gene TRBJ1-4, with 8 nucleotides matching TRBD1. The TCR comes from a girl under two years old with a congenital heart defect. This chain's CDR3 is CASSHPGQGLGGTNEKLFF. Written as DNA, the CDR3 is TGCGCCAGCAGCCATCCAGGACAGGGTCTGGGTGGAACTAATGAAAAACTGTTTTTT.